What follows are 3 T cell receptor beta chains derived from one specimen sequenced in a study of tumor-infiltrating lymphocytes in primary liver carcinoma. The source material, roughly 18-30 mg of unsorted bulk tissue, was used to co-extract RNA and DNA. Synthesis of TCR beta cDNA was carried out from 500 ng total RNA with a constant-region primer. Amplification in three nested multiplex PCR rounds with slightly modified ARM-PCR gave rise to TCR beta libraries. Each of the first two PCR rounds ran roughly 9 cycles with TRBV1-TRBV30 forward and C-beta reverse primers. TCRdb fed the multiplex PCR reads into MiXCR, producing one record per CDR3 protein. This sample carries tens of thousands of distinct CDR3 sequences, about three quarters of them seen once, and the ten largest clones take just under 20%. Sequenced input: liver tumor tissue from sampling region 1. The subset was: tumor region T1, superior pole. These receptors were collected from a man aged 35 to 55 with primary liver carcinoma and hepatitis B virus infection.

About this clonotype itself: A read error may produce the germline difference seen at one junction end. This rearrangement joins TRBV7-9 to TRBJ2-7; tentatively, D is TRBD2 (6 bases). In germline, CDR1 is SEHNR, CDR2 FQNEAQ (reference sequence). There are 15 residues in the CDR3. CDR3 sequence reads: CAGSRAAGGTHEQYF. The CDR3, as DNA: TGTGCCGGCAGTAGAGCAGCGGGTGGGACCCACGAGCAGTACTTC.

The rearrangement joins TRBV28 to TRBJ2-1; D not certain. The CDR3 is 16 amino acids. Germline V gene lookup returns CDR1 MDHEN and CDR2 SYDVKM. With 3 bases removed from V and 15 bases from J, the gap between germline ends came to 27 bases. The CDR3 DNA is TGTGCCAGCAGTTTGGTAGGCTTTCGGGCATTTAGCAGGAGGTTCTTC. It encodes CASSLVGFRAFSRRFF.

The genes are TRBV4-1 and TRBJ2-1; 8 bases fit TRBD2. The germline gives CDR1 MGHRA, CDR2 YSYEKL. The junction had 12 bases not matched to a gene; V was cut back by 6 bases and J by 5 bases. This CDR3 comprises 16 residues. CDR3 coding DNA: TGCGCCAGCAGTCAGTCCGGGACTAGAGGTGACAATGAGCAGTTCTTC. Its protein product is CASSQSGTRGDNEQFF.